This T cell receptor (beta chain) was sequenced in a study of blood T cell repertoires in COVID-19. Study overall: Some COVID-19 samples were acute and others convalescent; all came from the United States, Italy and Spain.

TCRdb's table, derived via immunoSEQ multiplex PCR, lists solely in-frame clones and lacks some. The repertoire holds around 240,000 clones, just under 85% seen once, with around 1.8% in the top ten. Germline V CDR1 and CDR2: SGHNT, YYREEE (reference sequence). The CDR3 is 13 residues long. With 4 bases removed from V and 5 bases from J, the gap between germline ends came to 12 bases. V usage is TRBV5-4 and J usage is TRBJ2-5; D unclear. The sequencing input was peripheral blood. The receptor comes from an elderly woman with acute or convalescent COVID-19. This CDR3 reads CASSPSAEETQYF. CDR3 nucleotides: TGTGCCAGCAGCCCCTCCGCGGAGGAGACCCAGTACTTC.